This T cell receptor beta chain was sequenced during a study of response to subunit inactivated influenza vaccine. This clonotype was found a few times. MiXCR was run by TCRdb on the RT-PCR reads, yielding one entry per CDR3 protein. Here the sample spans roughly 550,000 distinct CDR3 sequences, under 30% being singletons. CDR3 length: 16 residues. From germline, CDR1 is SGHRS and CDR2 YFSETQ. V lost 4 bases and J lost 6; bases outside the gene matches: 6. This same sample was also taken into another study, of T cells expressing NK-cell markers. That study adds: TCR beta libraries carry UMIs added by 5'RACE template switching.

This specimen was CD4+ T cells sorted from PBMCs, taken roughly 12 days after vaccination. This TCR was sampled from a man between 45 and 60 years old who received an inactivated influenza vaccine. The V and J genes are TRBV5-1 and TRBJ2-3; 15 bases match TRBD2. This CDR3 is CASSQGLAGGSDTQYF. Written as DNA, the CDR3 is TGCGCCAGCAGCCAGGGACTAGCGGGGGGTAGCGATACGCAGTATTTT.